A selection of T cell receptor beta chains follows, all from one sample in a study of blood T cell repertoires in COVID-19. Sequencing was performed with immunoSEQ multiplex PCR; in TCRdb, only in-frame clones are kept and a portion is missing. The sample records approximately 160,000 clones, roughly 84% being singletons. Sequencing input: peripheral blood. The receptors come from a woman at least 80 years old with active or convalescent COVID-19. CDR3s include the opening cysteine and the closing phenylalanine or tryptophan. The D gene is left open where the match is weak. Size is stated for part of the rows, as once, few or many counts, or as a class when the clone is expanded.

D | J | length | V | size | CDR3 | DNA
TRBD2 | TRBJ2-3 | 13 | TRBV6-2/TRBV6-3 | . | CASSYSGANTQYF | TGTGCCAGCAGTTATAGCGGGGCAAATACGCAGTATTTT
TRBD1 | TRBJ2-7 | 17 | TRBV7-6 | . | CASSLGEQGGFSYEQYF | TGTGCCAGCAGCTTAGGGGAACAGGGGGGTTTTTCCTACGAGCAGTACTTC
. | TRBJ2-2 | 13 | TRBV18 | . | CASSPSRAGELFF | TGTGCCAGCTCACCATCTAGAGCCGGGGAGCTGTTTTTT
. | TRBJ2-7 | 14 | TRBV7-9 | . | CASSSIRLINEQYF | TGTGCCAGCAGCTCAATCCGCCTAATCAACGAGCAGTACTTC
TRBD1 | TRBJ2-1 | 15 | TRBV5-1 | . | CASSSGGQGDNEQFF | TGCGCCAGCAGCTCCGGGGGACAGGGGGACAATGAGCAGTTCTTC
TRBD1 | TRBJ1-1 | 12 | TRBV10-2 | . | CASRTQGTEAFF | TGCGCCAGCAGAACACAGGGGACTGAAGCTTTCTTT
. | TRBJ1-2 | 15 | TRBV19 | . | CASSIDGGRDYGYTF | TGTGCCAGTAGTATAGACGGCGGCAGGGACTATGGCTACACCTTC
. | TRBJ1-1 | 16 | TRBV10-3 | . | CAISGVRGARYTEAFF | TGTGCCATCAGTGGGGTCCGGGGGGCAAGGTACACTGAAGCTTTCTTT
. | TRBJ2-5 | 16 | TRBV7-2 | . | CASSLSPRGGKETQYF | TGTGCCAGCAGCTTATCTCCTAGGGGGGGAAAAGAGACCCAGTACTTC
. | TRBJ1-1 | 13 | TRBV5-5 | . | CASSPNPNTEAFF | TGTGCCAGCAGCCCCAATCCGAACACTGAAGCTTTCTTT
TRBD2 | TRBJ2-3 | 14 | TRBV3-1/TRBV3-2 | . | CATRGGGRTDTQYF | TGTGCCACCCGAGGCGGGGGGAGGACAGATACGCAGTATTTT
TRBD1 | TRBJ1-1 | 15 | TRBV4-1 | . | CASSRGDRGNTEAFF | TGCGCCAGCAGCCGTGGGGACAGGGGGAACACTGAAGCTTTCTTT
. | TRBJ1-5 | 15 | TRBV6-6 | . | CASKGQVGGNQPQHF | TGTGCCAGCAAGGGGCAAGTGGGAGGGAATCAGCCCCAGCATTTT
. | TRBJ1-1 | 14 | TRBV7-9 | . | CASSPGGGGTEAFF | TGTGCCAGCAGCCCCGGTGGGGGAGGCACTGAAGCTTTCTTT
. | TRBJ2-7 | 13 | TRBV5-1 | . | CASSLVQGHEQYF | TGCGCCAGCAGCTTGGTACAGGGTCACGAGCAGTACTTC
. | TRBJ2-3 | 10 | TRBV7-9 | . | CATEVDTQYF | TGTGCCACCGAGGTAGATACGCAGTATTTT
TRBD1 | TRBJ1-2 | 13 | TRBV7-2 | . | CASSLQGARGYTF | TGTGCCAGCAGCTTGCAGGGGGCGCGGGGCTACACCTTC
TRBD1 | TRBJ1-1 | 12 | TRBV28 | . | CATDVPGGTAFF | TGTGCCACCGACGTACCAGGGGGGACGGCTTTCTTT
. | TRBJ1-6 | 16 | TRBV27 | . | CASSFGGGQGRSPLHF | TGTGCCAGCAGTTTTGGGGGGGGCCAGGGACGTTCACCCCTCCACTTT
. | TRBJ1-2 | 11 | TRBV29-1 | . | CSVTGLYGYTF | TGCAGCGTGACAGGACTCTATGGCTACACCTTC
. | TRBJ2-1 | 16 | TRBV7-2 | . | CASSRSTGIPYNEQFF | TGTGCCAGCAGCCGTTCCACAGGGATCCCCTACAATGAGCAGTTCTTC
. | TRBJ1-5 | 15 | TRBV6-2/TRBV6-3 | . | CASSYPGVANQPQHF | TGTGCCAGCAGTTACCCAGGGGTCGCCAATCAGCCCCAGCATTTT
TRBD1 | TRBJ1-4 | 14 | TRBV5-1 | . | CASSSGTVNEKLFF | TGCGCCAGCAGCTCCGGGACAGTTAATGAAAAACTGTTTTTT
. | TRBJ1-1 | 17 | TRBV21-1 | . | CASSLDRRVRSPFEAFF | TGTGCCAGCAGCTTAGACAGGCGGGTAAGGTCCCCCTTTGAAGCTTTCTTT
TRBD1 | TRBJ1-5 | 14 | TRBV12-5 | . | CASGDRVDNQPQHF | TGTGCTAGTGGTGACAGGGTAGACAATCAGCCCCAGCATTTT
TRBD2 | TRBJ2-1 | 17 | TRBV4-1 | . | CASSQEREGTSGDEQFF | TGCGCCAGCAGCCAAGAACGTGAGGGGACTAGCGGGGATGAGCAGTTCTTC
. | TRBJ1-2 | 14 | TRBV6-2/TRBV6-3 | . | CASSYSGTTLGYTF | TGTGCCAGCAGTTACTCCGGGACAACTCTTGGCTACACCTTC
. | TRBJ2-5 | 14 | TRBV5-1 | . | CASSLGRGQETQYF | TGCGCCAGCAGCTTGGGTAGGGGGCAAGAGACCCAGTACTTC
. | TRBJ2-2 | 16 | TRBV14 | once | CASSQVRGLNTGELFF | TGTGCCAGCAGCCAAGTAAGGGGTCTCAACACCGGGGAGCTGTTTTTT
TRBD1 | TRBJ1-1 | 15 | TRBV6-5 | . | CASMQTGGYGTEAFF | TGTGCCAGCATGCAAACAGGGGGGTACGGCACTGAAGCTTTCTTT